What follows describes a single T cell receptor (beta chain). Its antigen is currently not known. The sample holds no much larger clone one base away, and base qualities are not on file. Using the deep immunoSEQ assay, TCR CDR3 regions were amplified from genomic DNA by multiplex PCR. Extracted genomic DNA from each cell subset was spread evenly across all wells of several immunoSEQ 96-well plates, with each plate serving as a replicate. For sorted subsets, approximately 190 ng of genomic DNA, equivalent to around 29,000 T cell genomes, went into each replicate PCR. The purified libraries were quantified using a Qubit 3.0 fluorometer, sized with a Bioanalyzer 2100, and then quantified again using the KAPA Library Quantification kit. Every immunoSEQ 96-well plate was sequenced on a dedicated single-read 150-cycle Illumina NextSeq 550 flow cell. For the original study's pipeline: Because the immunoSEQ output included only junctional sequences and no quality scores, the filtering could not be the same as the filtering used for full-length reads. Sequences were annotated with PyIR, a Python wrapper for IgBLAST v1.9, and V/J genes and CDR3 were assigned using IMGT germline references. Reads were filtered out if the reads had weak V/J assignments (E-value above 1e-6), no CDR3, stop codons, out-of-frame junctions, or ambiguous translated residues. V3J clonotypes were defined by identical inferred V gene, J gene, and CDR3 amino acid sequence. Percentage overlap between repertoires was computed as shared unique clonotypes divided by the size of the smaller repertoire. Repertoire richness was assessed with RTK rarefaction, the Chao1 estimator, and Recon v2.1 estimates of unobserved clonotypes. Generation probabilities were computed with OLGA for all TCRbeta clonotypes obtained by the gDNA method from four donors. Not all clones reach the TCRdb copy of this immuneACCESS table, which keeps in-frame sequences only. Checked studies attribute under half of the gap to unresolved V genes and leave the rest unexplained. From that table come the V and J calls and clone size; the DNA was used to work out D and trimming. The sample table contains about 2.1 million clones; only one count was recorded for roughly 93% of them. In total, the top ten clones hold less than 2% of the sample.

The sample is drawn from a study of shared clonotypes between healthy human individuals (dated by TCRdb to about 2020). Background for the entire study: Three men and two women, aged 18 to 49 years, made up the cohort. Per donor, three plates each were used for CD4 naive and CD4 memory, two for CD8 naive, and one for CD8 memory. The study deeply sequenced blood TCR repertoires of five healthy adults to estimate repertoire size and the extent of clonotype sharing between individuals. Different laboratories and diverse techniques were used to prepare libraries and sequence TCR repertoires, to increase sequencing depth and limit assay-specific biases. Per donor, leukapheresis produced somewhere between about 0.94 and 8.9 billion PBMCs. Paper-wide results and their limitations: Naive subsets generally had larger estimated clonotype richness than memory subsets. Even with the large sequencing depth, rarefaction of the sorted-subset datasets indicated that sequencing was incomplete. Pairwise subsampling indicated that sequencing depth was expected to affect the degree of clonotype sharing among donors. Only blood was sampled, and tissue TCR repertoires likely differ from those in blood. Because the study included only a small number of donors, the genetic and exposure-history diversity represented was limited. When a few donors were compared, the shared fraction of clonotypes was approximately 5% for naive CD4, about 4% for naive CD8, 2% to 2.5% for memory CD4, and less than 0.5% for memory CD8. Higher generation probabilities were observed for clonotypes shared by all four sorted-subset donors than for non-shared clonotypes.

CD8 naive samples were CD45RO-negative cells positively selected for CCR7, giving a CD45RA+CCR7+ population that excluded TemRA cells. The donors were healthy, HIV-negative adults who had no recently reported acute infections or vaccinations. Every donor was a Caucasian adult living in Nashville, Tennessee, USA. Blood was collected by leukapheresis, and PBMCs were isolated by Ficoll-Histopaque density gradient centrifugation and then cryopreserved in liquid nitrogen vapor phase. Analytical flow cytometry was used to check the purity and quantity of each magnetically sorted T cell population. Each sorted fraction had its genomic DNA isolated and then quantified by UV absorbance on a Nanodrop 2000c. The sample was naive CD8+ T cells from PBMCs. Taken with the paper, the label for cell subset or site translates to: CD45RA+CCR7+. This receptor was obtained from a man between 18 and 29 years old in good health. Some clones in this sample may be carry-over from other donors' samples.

The sequenced DNA is TGTGCCAGCAGTTTGGTTAGCGGGAGGGCTAACGGCCAGTACTTC. Translation gives CASSLVSGRANGQYF. The sequence is built from TRBV27 and TRBJ2-7, and 11 junction bases match TRBD2. As encoded in the germline V gene (reference sequence), CDR1 is MNHEY while CDR2 is SMNVEV. The germline V end is reduced by 3 bases and the J end by 10 bases; junction bases left unmatched: 11. The CDR3 sequence holds 15 residues, the cysteine and phenylalanine included. CDR3 DNA is the only sequence kept; it has 45 bases, read in frame from the first base.